These T cell receptor beta chains were read from a single sample in a study of blood T cell repertoires in COVID-19. Some clones are missing from TCRdb's copy, which holds only in-frame ones; the method was immunoSEQ multiplex PCR. The data show 350,000 to 450,000 clones, approximately 91% seen once. The specimen was PBMCs or T cells enriched from blood (not recorded which). The origin of the receptors is a woman aged 40 to 49 who had been exposed to COVID-19. Each CDR3 is given with its conserved first and last residue. D genes are given only for firm matches. Clone size, where shown, is once, few, many, or a class for clones that have expanded.

J: TRBJ2-7; V: TRBV7-6; D: -; size: -; DNA: TGTGCCAGCAGCTTAGGTTCTAACTACGAGCAGTACTTC; CDR3: CASSLGSNYEQYF
J: TRBJ2-1; V: TRBV12-5; D: -; size: few; DNA: TGTGCTAGTGGTTTCACATCGGTAAGGCAGGGCAATGAGCAGTTCTTC; CDR3: CASGFTSVRQGNEQFF
J: TRBJ2-5; V: TRBV19; D: -; size: once; DNA: TGTGCCAGTAGTATGGGGGGGGGCCCCCAGTACTTC; CDR3: CASSMGGGPQYF
J: TRBJ1-5; V: TRBV19; D: -; size: -; DNA: TGTGCCAGTAGTACCCTGGAGGGGCTATGGCAGCCCCAGCATTTT; CDR3: CASSTLEGLWQPQHF
J: TRBJ2-7; V: TRBV30; D: TRBD1; size: once; DNA: TGTGCCTGGAGTGGGACAGGGGGATACTACGAGCAGTACTTC; CDR3: CAWSGTGGYYEQYF
J: TRBJ2-1; V: TRBV19; D: -; size: -; DNA: TGTGCCAGTAGTATGGCGGGGCCCGTTTTGGATGAGCAGTTCTTC; CDR3: CASSMAGPVLDEQFF
J: TRBJ1-2; V: TRBV10-1; D: -; size: -; DNA: TGCGCCAGCAGTGAGTCCCAGTCCGCCTTCTACTATGGCTACACCTTC; CDR3: CASSESQSAFYYGYTF
J: TRBJ2-7; V: TRBV2; D: TRBD2; size: few; DNA: TGTGCCAGCCGGGAGGTCTACGAGCAGTACTTC; CDR3: CASREVYEQYF
J: TRBJ2-5; V: TRBV5-6; D: TRBD1; size: once; DNA: TGTGCCAGCAGCGCCCCCGGGACAGCGAACCAAGAGACCCAGTACTTC; CDR3: CASSAPGTANQETQYF
J: TRBJ2-5; V: TRBV30; D: -; size: -; DNA: TGTGCCTGGAACGGCGCGGGATCCGAGACCCAGTACTTC; CDR3: CAWNGAGSETQYF
J: TRBJ1-2; V: TRBV11-3; D: TRBD1; size: -; DNA: TGTGCCAGCAGCTTAGAAACAGGCCCGGGGACAGGGCCCTATGGCTACACCTTC; CDR3: CASSLETGPGTGPYGYTF
J: TRBJ2-7; V: TRBV5-1; D: TRBD2; size: -; DNA: TGCGCCAGCAGCCCGAGTGGTGCGGGAGAAGGCGAGCAGTACTTC; CDR3: CASSPSGAGEGEQYF
J: TRBJ2-1; V: TRBV7-3; D: TRBD2; size: -; DNA: TGTGCCAGCAGCTTAACTAGCGGGGGGGCCTCGGATGAGCAGTTCTTC; CDR3: CASSLTSGGASDEQFF
J: TRBJ1-5; V: TRBV5-5; D: -; size: -; DNA: TGTGCCAGCAGCTTGGAAGGGGCCCAGCCCCAGCATTTT; CDR3: CASSLEGAQPQHF
J: TRBJ1-2; V: TRBV2; D: -; size: -; DNA: TGTGCCAGCAGTGGGGGGGTTAACACCTTC; CDR3: CASSGGVNTF
J: TRBJ2-7; V: TRBV19; D: -; size: -; DNA: TGTGCCAGTACGGAGGGGTGGGGACCCTACGAGCAGTACTTC; CDR3: CASTEGWGPYEQYF
J: TRBJ1-3; V: TRBV6-5; D: -; size: once; DNA: TGTGCCAGCAGTTCCCCGACAGGTCGCTCTGGAAACACCATATATTTT; CDR3: CASSSPTGRSGNTIYF
J: TRBJ1-2; V: TRBV21-1; D: -; size: -; DNA: TGTGCCAGCAGCGAAAAGGGGGACGCAGGGGTCTCAGCTAACTATGGCTACACCTTC; CDR3: CASSEKGDAGVSANYGYTF
J: TRBJ2-7; V: TRBV3-1/TRBV3-2; D: TRBD2; size: -; DNA: TGTGCCAGCAGCCAAGGAGGCGGGAGTCTAGGCGAGCAGTACTTC; CDR3: CASSQGGGSLGEQYF
J: TRBJ2-3; V: TRBV6-5; D: -; size: -; DNA: TGTGCCAGCAGCCTAGGTCGGGGTAGCCCAGATACGCAGTATTTT; CDR3: CASSLGRGSPDTQYF
J: TRBJ1-5; V: TRBV18; D: -; size: -; DNA: TGTGCCAGCTCATCCACTGACAGCATCAATCAGCCCCAGCATTTT; CDR3: CASSSTDSINQPQHF
J: TRBJ1-2; V: TRBV3-1/TRBV3-2; D: TRBD1; size: once; DNA: TGTGCCAGCAGCCAAGGGACAGGGTTTGGCTACACCTTC; CDR3: CASSQGTGFGYTF
J: TRBJ2-5; V: TRBV4-1; D: TRBD2; size: -; DNA: TGCGCCAGCAGCCTCGGACTAGCGGGAGGGAACCAAGAGACCCAGTACTTC; CDR3: CASSLGLAGGNQETQYF
J: TRBJ1-2; V: TRBV2; D: -; size: -; DNA: TGTGCCAGCAGTGAAGGGGCGGGCTATGGCTACACCTTC; CDR3: CASSEGAGYGYTF
J: TRBJ2-7; V: TRBV10-2; D: TRBD2; size: -; DNA: TGCGCCAGCTTATCACTAGCGGGGGGCCGGTACGAGCAGTACTTC; CDR3: CASLSLAGGRYEQYF
J: TRBJ1-2; V: TRBV14; D: -; size: -; DNA: TGTGCCAGCAGCCAAGTCAGGGCATCGACCTATGGCTACACCTTC; CDR3: CASSQVRASTYGYTF
J: TRBJ2-7; V: TRBV6-5; D: -; size: -; DNA: TGTGCCAGCAGTCAAAACTGGGGGGCCTACGAGCAGTACTTC; CDR3: CASSQNWGAYEQYF
J: TRBJ1-1; V: TRBV19; D: TRBD1; size: -; DNA: TGTGCCAGTAGTACGGCGGACAGGATGAACACTGAAGCTTTCTTT; CDR3: CASSTADRMNTEAFF
J: TRBJ2-2; V: TRBV2; D: TRBD1; size: -; DNA: TGTGCCAGCAGGACCCGACAGGGGGTTGGTGGGGAGCTGTTTTTT; CDR3: CASRTRQGVGGELFF
J: TRBJ2-4; V: TRBV19; D: -; size: -; DNA: TGTGCCAGTAGTCCACGGGTAGCCCGAGGGAGCAAAAACATTCAGTACTTC; CDR3: CASSPRVARGSKNIQYF
J: TRBJ1-1; V: TRBV7-8; D: TRBD1; size: -; DNA: TGTGCCAGCAGGTTCGGACAGGGTCTGGCGGCAACTGAAGCTTTCTTT; CDR3: CASRFGQGLAATEAFF
J: TRBJ2-7; V: TRBV18; D: TRBD2; size: -; DNA: TGTGCCAGCTCACCAGGGGGGGGTTACGAGCAGTACTTC; CDR3: CASSPGGGYEQYF
J: TRBJ2-1; V: TRBV24-1; D: TRBD1; size: few; DNA: TGTGCCACCAGAGGACAGGGTGAGGTAAATGAGCAGTTCTTC; CDR3: CATRGQGEVNEQFF
J: TRBJ2-5; V: TRBV30; D: TRBD1; size: -; DNA: TGTGCCTGGGACAGGGCCCAAGAGACCCAGTACTTC; CDR3: CAWDRAQETQYF
J: TRBJ1-5; V: TRBV5-1; D: TRBD1; size: -; DNA: TGCGCCAGCAGCTTGGTGACAGGGGGCCAGCCCCAGCATTTT; CDR3: CASSLVTGGQPQHF
J: TRBJ1-4; V: TRBV19; D: -; size: -; DNA: TGTGCCAGTAGTCCACAGGGTGTAGACGAAAAACTGTTTTTT; CDR3: CASSPQGVDEKLFF
J: TRBJ1-5; V: TRBV10-2; D: TRBD1; size: -; DNA: TGCGCCAGCAGTGAGAGGTGGACAGGGCCCAACAATCAGCCCCAGCATTTT; CDR3: CASSERWTGPNNQPQHF
J: TRBJ2-1; V: TRBV13; D: TRBD1; size: -; DNA: TGTGCCAGCAGCTGGGACAGCAATGAGCAGTTCTTC; CDR3: CASSWDSNEQFF
J: TRBJ1-2; V: TRBV7-3; D: -; size: -; DNA: TGTGCCAGCAGCTTAGTCCCAGGAACCACTTCCTATGGCTACACCTTC; CDR3: CASSLVPGTTSYGYTF
J: TRBJ2-7; V: TRBV7-2; D: -; size: -; DNA: TGTGCCAGCAGCTTGGGGGGGCTATCCTACGAGCAGTACTTC; CDR3: CASSLGGLSYEQYF
J: TRBJ2-5; V: TRBV9; D: -; size: -; DNA: TGTGCCAGCAGCGTATCACTAGGCGAGACCCAGTACTTC; CDR3: CASSVSLGETQYF
J: TRBJ1-2; V: TRBV19; D: TRBD1; size: -; DNA: TGTGCCAGTAGTACACCCGACAGGGTGCTACGTGGCTACACCTTC; CDR3: CASSTPDRVLRGYTF
J: TRBJ2-7; V: TRBV2; D: -; size: -; DNA: TGTGCCAGCAGTGCATTTCAGGGGTTTTCGGCCTACGAGCAGTACTTC; CDR3: CASSAFQGFSAYEQYF